The TCR beta chain under discussion was sequenced for a study of control samples from healthy donors and cancer patients. The CDR3 contains 13 residues. Trimming cost V 1 base and J 3 bases, with 8 bases left between them. In germline, CDR1 is SGHKS, CDR2 YYEKEE (reference sequence). This clone was counted a single time. TCRdb keeps only in-frame clones here, not all; method: immunoSEQ multiplex PCR. The sample carries tens of thousands of clones, about 90% recorded once. Material for sequencing was blood. The chain combines TRBV5-5 with TRBJ2-7; tentatively, D is TRBD1 (6 bases). The receptor was isolated from a woman aged 45-59 years in good health. CDR3 nucleotides: TGTGCCAGCAGCTTGACAGGGATCTACGAGCAGTACTTC. It specifies CASSLTGIYEQYF.